The 2 T cell receptor beta chains reported below all come from one sample, sequenced in a study of T cell responses to AZD1222 COVID-19 vaccine (TCRdb year 2021). The time point label, read with the paper, signifies: baseline before first vaccination. Receptors were amplified or captured by the immunoSEQ multiplex PCR assay. TCRdb stores this immuneACCESS table with in-frame sequences only. Part of the clones is absent; in the studies checked, under half of the shortfall reflects unresolved V genes, and no reason is known for the rest. A total of roughly 130,000 clones appear in this sample, under 95% of them only once. 1.5% to 2% of the sample goes to the ten largest clones. The sample in question was peripheral blood, obtained on day 0 of AZD1222 vaccination. These receptors were obtained from an adult in good health.

V is TRBV9 and J is TRBJ2-3; perhaps TRBD2 as D (5 bases). Trimming left V 0 bases short and J 6 bases short, with 8 bases between. This CDR3 spans 13 amino acids. Germline V CDR1 and CDR2: SGDLS, YYNGEE. CDR3 residues: CASSVESGDTQYF. The CDR3 DNA reads as TGTGCCAGCAGCGTAGAATCGGGGGATACGCAGTATTTT.

The J gene is TRBJ2-5, the V gene TRBV12-5, with a weak D call TRBD1 (5 bases). CDR1 LGHNT and CDR2 FRNRAP come from the germline V gene. This CDR3 has 14 residues. The V and J ends lost 2 bases and 2 bases respectively, with 9 bases between them. CDR3 amino acids: CASGLLTAQETQYF. CDR3 bases: TGTGCTAGTGGTTTGCTGACAGCTCAAGAGACCCAGTACTTC.